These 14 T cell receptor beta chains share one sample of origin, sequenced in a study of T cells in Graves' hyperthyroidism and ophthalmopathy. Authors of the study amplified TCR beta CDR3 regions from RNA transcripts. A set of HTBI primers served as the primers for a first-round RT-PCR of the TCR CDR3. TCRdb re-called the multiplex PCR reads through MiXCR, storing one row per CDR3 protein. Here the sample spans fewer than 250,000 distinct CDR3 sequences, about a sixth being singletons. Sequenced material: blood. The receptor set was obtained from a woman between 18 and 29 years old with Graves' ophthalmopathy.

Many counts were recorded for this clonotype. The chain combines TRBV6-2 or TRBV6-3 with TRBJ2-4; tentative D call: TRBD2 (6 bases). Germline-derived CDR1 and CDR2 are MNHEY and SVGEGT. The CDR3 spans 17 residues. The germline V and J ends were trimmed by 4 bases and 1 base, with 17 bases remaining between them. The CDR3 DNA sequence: TGTGCCAGCAGTTCAAAGACTAGTGCACTGGCCAAAAACATTCAGTACTTC. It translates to CASSSKTSALAKNIQYF.

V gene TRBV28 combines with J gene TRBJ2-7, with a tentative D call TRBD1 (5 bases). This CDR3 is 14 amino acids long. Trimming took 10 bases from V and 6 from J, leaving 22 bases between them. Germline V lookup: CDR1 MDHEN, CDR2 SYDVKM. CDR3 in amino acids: CATYLQGWSVEQYF. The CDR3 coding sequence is TGTGCCACCTACCTTCAGGGTTGGTCGGTCGAGCAGTACTTC.

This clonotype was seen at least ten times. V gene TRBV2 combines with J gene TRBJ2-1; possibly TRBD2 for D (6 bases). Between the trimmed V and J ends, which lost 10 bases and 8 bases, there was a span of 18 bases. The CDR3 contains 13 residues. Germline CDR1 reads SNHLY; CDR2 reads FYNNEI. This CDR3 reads CATSFNGGDEQFF. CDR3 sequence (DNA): TGTGCCACCTCCTTTAATGGCGGGGATGAGCAGTTCTTC.

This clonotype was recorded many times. This chain's CDR3 is CASSPREGNSYNEQFF. Written as DNA, the CDR3 is TGTGCCAGCTCACCACGAGAGGGAAACTCCTACAATGAGCAGTTCTTC. The chain joins TRBV18 to TRBJ2-1, with a possible D match to TRBD2 (5 bases). The V end lost 1 base, the J end lost 0 bases, and 10 bases lay between the germline ends. In germline, CDR1 is KGHSH, CDR2 LQKENI. The length of the CDR3 is 16 residues.

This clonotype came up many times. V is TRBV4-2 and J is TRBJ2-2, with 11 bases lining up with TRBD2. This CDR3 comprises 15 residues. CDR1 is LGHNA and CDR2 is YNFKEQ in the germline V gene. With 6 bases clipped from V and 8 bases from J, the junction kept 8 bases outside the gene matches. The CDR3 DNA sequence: TGTGCCAGCAGATATAGCGGGAGGGCCCCGGGGGAGCTGTTTTTT. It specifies CASRYSGRAPGELFF.

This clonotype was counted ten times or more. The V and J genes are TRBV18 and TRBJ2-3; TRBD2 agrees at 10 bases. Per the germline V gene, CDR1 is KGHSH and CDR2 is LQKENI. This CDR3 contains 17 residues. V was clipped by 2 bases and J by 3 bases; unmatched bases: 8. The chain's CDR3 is CASSPIPEAGGTDTQYF. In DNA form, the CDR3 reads TGTGCCAGCTCACCAATTCCAGAAGCGGGAGGGACAGATACGCAGTATTTT.

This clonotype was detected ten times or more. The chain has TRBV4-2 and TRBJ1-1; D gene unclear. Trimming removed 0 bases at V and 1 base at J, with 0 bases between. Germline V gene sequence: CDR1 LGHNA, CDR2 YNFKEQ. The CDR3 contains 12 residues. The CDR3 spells CASSQENTEAFF. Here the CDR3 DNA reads TGTGCCAGCAGCCAAGAGAACACTGAAGCTTTCTTT.

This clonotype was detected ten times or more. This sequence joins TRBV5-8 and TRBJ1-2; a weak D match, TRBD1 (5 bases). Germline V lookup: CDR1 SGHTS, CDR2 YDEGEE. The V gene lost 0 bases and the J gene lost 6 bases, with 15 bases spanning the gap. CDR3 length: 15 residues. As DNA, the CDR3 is TGTGCCAGCAGCTTGGACTGGCAGGGTTTGAATGGCTACACCTTC. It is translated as CASSLDWQGLNGYTF.

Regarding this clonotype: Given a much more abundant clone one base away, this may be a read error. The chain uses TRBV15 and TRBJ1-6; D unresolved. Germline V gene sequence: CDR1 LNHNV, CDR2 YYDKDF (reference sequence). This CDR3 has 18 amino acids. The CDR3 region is CATGSPTQDLEPGSPLHF. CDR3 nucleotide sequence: TGTGCCACCGGCAGCCCAACCCAAGACTTAGAACCGGGTTCACCCCTCCACTTT.

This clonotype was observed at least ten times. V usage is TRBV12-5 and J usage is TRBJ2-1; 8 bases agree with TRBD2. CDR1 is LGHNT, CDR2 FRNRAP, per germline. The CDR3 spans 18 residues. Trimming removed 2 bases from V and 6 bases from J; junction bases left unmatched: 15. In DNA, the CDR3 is TGTGCTAGTGGTTTGAATCCTATGTCCGGGGGGGCCTCCAATGAGCAGTTCTTC. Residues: CASGLNPMSGGASNEQFF. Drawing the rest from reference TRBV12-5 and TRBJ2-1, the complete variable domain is DARVTQTPRHKVTEMGQEVTMRCQPILGHNTVFWYRQTMMQGLELLAYFRNRAPLDDSGMPKDRFSAEMPDATLATLKIQPSEPRDSAVYFCASGLNPMSGGASNEQFFGPGTRLTVL.

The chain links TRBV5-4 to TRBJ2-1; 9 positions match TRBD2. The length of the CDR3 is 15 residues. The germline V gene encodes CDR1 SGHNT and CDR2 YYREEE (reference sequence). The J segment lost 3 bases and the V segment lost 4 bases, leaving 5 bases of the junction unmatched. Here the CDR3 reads CASSIGLARYNEQFF. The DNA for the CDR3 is TGTGCCAGCAGCATCGGACTAGCGCGCTACAATGAGCAGTTCTTC.

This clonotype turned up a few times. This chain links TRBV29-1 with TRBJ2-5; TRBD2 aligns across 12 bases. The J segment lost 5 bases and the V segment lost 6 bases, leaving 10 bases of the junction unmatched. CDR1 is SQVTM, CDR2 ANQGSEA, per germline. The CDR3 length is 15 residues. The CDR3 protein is CSVCLIGTSGETQYF. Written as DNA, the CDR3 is TGCAGCGTCTGTTTGATCGGGACTAGCGGGGAGACCCAGTACTTC.

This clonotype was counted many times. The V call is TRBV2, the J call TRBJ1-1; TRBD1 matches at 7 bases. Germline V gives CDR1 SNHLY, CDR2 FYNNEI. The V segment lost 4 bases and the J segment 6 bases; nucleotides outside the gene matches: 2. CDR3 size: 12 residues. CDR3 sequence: CASSAGTAEAFF. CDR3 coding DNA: TGTGCCAGCAGTGCCGGGACAGCTGAAGCTTTCTTT.

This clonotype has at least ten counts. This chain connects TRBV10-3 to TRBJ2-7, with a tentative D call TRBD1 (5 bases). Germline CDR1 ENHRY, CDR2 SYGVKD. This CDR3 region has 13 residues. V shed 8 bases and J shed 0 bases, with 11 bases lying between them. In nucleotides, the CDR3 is TGTGCCATCGGATACAGGAGCTCCTACGAGCAGTACTTC. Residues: CAIGYRSSYEQYF.